This T cell receptor (beta chain) comes out of a study of blood T cell repertoires in COVID-19. V lost 4 bases, J lost 4 bases, and 10 bases stayed unmatched. The CDR3 length is 16 residues. From germline, CDR1 is SGDLS and CDR2 YYNGEE. Original processing methods: Reference gene primer amplification gave nucleated cell count estimates. Produced via immunoSEQ multiplex PCR; TCRdb's table is partial and in-frame only. From that table come the V and J calls and clone size; the DNA was used to work out D and trimming. The table lists 250,000 to 350,000 clones, roughly 89% of them singletons, with less than 0.95% in the top ten.

The receptor comes from a woman in her forties who had recovered from COVID-19. Sequencing input: peripheral blood. This rearrangement joins TRBV9 to TRBJ1-2; the match to TRBD1 covers 10 bases. CDR3 protein: CASSTDPGQGGYGYTF. For the CDR3, the DNA is TGTGCCAGCAGCACAGACCCAGGACAGGGGGGCTATGGCTACACCTTC.